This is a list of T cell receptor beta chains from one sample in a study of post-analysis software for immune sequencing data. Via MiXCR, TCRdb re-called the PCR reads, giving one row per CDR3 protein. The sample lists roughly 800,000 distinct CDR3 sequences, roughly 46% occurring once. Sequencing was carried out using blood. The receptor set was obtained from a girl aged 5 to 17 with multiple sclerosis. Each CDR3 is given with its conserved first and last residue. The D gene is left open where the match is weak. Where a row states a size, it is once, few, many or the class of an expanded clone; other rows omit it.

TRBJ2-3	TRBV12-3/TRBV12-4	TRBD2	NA	TGTGCCAGCTGCCAGCGGGAGGGCCGCACAGATACGCAGTATTTT	CASCQREGRTDTQYF
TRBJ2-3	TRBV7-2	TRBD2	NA	TGTGCCAGCAGCCGACTAGCGGGAGTGATAGATACGCAGTATTTT	CASSRLAGVIDTQYF
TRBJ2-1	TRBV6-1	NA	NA	TGTGCCAGCAGTGTCCTAGGACAGCCCAATGAGCAGTTCTTC	CASSVLGQPNEQFF
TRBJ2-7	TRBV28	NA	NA	TGTGCCACCCTGGCCCCATACGAGCAGTACTTC	CATLAPYEQYF
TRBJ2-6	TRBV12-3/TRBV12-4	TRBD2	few	TGTGCCATCCGGACTAGCGGAAGCTCTGGGGCCAACGTCCTGACTTTC	CAIRTSGSSGANVLTF
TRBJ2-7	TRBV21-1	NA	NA	TGTGCCAGCAGCACCCCCACCTCTGGCGAGCAGTACTTC	CASSTPTSGEQYF
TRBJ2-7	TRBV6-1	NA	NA	TGTGCCAGCAGTGAAAGTTGGAACGAGCAGTACTTC	CASSESWNEQYF
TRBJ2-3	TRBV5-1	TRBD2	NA	TGCGCCAGCAGCTTGAAGGGGCTAGCGGGAGTCTCCACAGATACGCAGTATTTT	CASSLKGLAGVSTDTQYF
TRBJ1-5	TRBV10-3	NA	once	TGTGCCACCAGAAAAGGGGGCAATCAGCCCCAGCATTTT	CATRKGGNQPQHF
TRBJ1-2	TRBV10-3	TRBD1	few	TGTGCCACCAGACCCGACAGGGCCGGATATGGCTACACCTTC	CATRPDRAGYGYTF
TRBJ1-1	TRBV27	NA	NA	TGTGCCAGCAGCTTAGGGAACGGGGCTGAAGCTTTCTTT	CASSLGNGAEAFF
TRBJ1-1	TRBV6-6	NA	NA	TGTGCCAGCAGTTGGGGGTCAGCGAACACTGAAGCTTTCTTT	CASSWGSANTEAFF
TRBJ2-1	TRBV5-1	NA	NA	TGCGCCAGCAGCTTGGAGGCCAATGAGCAGTTCTTC	CASSLEANEQFF
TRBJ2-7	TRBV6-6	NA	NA	TGTGCCAGCAGTAGGACAGAGAGGTACGAGCAGTACTTC	CASSRTERYEQYF
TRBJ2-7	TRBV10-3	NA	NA	TGTGCCATCAGGGAGGGGGGCCGAGCCTACGAGCAGTACTTC	CAIREGGRAYEQYF
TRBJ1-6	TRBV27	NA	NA	TGTGCCAGCAGTTTTATGGAACAGGGCGGTTGGCCCCTCCACTTT	CASSFMEQGGWPLHF
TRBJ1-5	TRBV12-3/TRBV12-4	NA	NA	TGTGCCAGCAGCCCCCCGGGTCGGCAGCCCCAGCATTTT	CASSPPGRQPQHF
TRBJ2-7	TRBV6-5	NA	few	TGTGCCAGCAGTAACCCTCCGGGAACCTACAATTACGAGCAGTACTTC	CASSNPPGTYNYEQYF
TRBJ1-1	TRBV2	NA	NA	TGTGCCAGCACCGGAGGGGGGTTGACTGAAGCTTTCTTT	CASTGGGLTEAFF
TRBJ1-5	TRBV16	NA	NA	TGTGCCAGCAGCCACTCGACGGGACGCCTTCAGCCCCAGCATTTT	CASSHSTGRLQPQHF
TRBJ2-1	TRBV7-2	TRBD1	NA	TGTGCCAGCAGCTTACCCCGGGACAGGGGACTCCACTACAATGAGCAGTTCTTC	CASSLPRDRGLHYNEQFF
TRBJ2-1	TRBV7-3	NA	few	TGTGCCAGCAGCTTAAACGGGGTGGCGGACAATGAGCAGTTCTTC	CASSLNGVADNEQFF
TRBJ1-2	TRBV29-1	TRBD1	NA	TGCAGCGTTGAAGATCGCGGACAGGGTTGGGGCTACACCTTC	CSVEDRGQGWGYTF
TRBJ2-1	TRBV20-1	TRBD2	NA	TGCAGTGCTAGAGCGGGACTAGCGGACAATGAGCAGTTCTTC	CSARAGLADNEQFF
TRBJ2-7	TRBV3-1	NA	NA	TGTGCCAGCAGCCAAGTGGGCGAGAGCGAGCAGTACTTC	CASSQVGESEQYF
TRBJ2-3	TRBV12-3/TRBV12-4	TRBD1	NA	TGTGCCAGCACCCAGGGGGGCACAGATACGCAGTATTTT	CASTQGGTDTQYF
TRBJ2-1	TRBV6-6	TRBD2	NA	TGTGCCAGCAGGCCGACTAGCGGGAGAGGCTACAATGAGCAGTTCTTC	CASRPTSGRGYNEQFF
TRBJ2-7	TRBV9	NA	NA	TGTGCCAGCAGCGTAGTTCCAGCCAGCCCCCACGAGCAGTACTTC	CASSVVPASPHEQYF
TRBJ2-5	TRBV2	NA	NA	TGTGCCAGCAGAAACAGGGATATGTGGCAAGAGACCCAGTACTTC	CASRNRDMWQETQYF
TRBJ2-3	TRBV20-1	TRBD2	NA	TGCAGTGCCGCCCTTCTAGCGGGAGAGGCGGATACGCAGTATTTT	CSAALLAGEADTQYF
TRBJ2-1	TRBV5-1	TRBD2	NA	TGCGCCAGCAGCCTGGATCTAGCGGGGCCCCCTTACAATGAGCAGTTCTTC	CASSLDLAGPPYNEQFF
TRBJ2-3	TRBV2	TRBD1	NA	TGTGCCAGCAACGGACAGGCAGATACGCAGTATTTT	CASNGQADTQYF
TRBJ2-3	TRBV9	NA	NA	TGTGCCAGCAGCGTCTGGGGGAGCACTGATACGCAGTATTTT	CASSVWGSTDTQYF
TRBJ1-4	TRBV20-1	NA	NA	TGCAGTGCTAGGGAACCAGGGGCAGTAGATGAAAAACGGTTTTTT	CSAREPGAVDEKRFF
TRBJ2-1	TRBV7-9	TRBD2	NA	TGTGCCAGCAGCGTTAGGACTAGCGGGGACAATGAGCAGTTCTTC	CASSVRTSGDNEQFF
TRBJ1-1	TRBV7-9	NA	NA	TGTGCCAGCAGCCCACGGTTTAAAGCTTTCTTT	CASSPRFKAFF
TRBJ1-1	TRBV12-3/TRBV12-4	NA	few	TGTGCCAGCAGTTTGAGGCAGGGCGGGGGAACTGAAGCTTTCTTT	CASSLRQGGGTEAFF
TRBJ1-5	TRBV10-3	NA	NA	TGTGCCATCAGCAATTCCGGGATCCCTAGCAATCAGCCCCAGCATTTT	CAISNSGIPSNQPQHF
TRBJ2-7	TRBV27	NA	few	TGTGCCAGCAGGGACAGAATCGACGAGCAGTACTTC	CASRDRIDEQYF
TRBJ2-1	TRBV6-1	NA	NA	TGTGCCAGCAGTGAAGCATCAACTAGACTTCACAATGAGCAGTTCTTC	CASSEASTRLHNEQFF